Below, 14 T cell receptor beta chains from the same sample are listed, as sequenced in a study of blood T cell repertoires in COVID-19. Sequenced by immunoSEQ multiplex PCR; TCRdb stores in-frame clones only, minus some. This table has tens of thousands of clones, about four fifths appearing once. Material: peripheral blood. The receptors were gathered from a human donor in a cohort sampled during active COVID-19.

The rearrangement links TRBV11-2 to TRBJ1-1, with TRBD1 matching 8 bases. Trimming removed 3 bases from V and 4 bases from J; junction bases left unmatched: 13. The CDR3 spans 17 residues. The germline V gene encodes CDR1 SGHAT and CDR2 FQNNGV. The chain's CDR3 is CASSFWAGGQLGTEAFF. CDR3 nucleotides: TGTGCCAGCAGCTTTTGGGCAGGGGGCCAGTTGGGCACTGAAGCTTTCTTT. The full variable domain, in which reference TRBV11-2 and TRBJ1-1 provide the parts outside the CDR3, is EAGVAQSPRYKIIEKRQSVAFWCNPISGHATLYWYQQILGQGPKLLIQFQNNGVVDDSQLPKDRFSAERLKGVDSTLKIQPAKLEDSAVYLCASSFWAGGQLGTEAFFGQGTRLTVV.

V gene TRBV5-4 combines with J gene TRBJ1-2; 10 nucleotides match TRBD1. Germline loops: CDR1 SGHNT, CDR2 YYREEE (reference sequence). Germline trimming cut 4 bases from V and 8 bases from J; bases unmatched to any gene: 2. The CDR3 length is 12 residues. The CDR3 is CASSRGQGGYTF. The CDR3 nucleotides are TGTGCCAGCAGCCGGGGACAGGGGGGCTACACCTTC.

This clone turned up a few times. The sample has other DNA sequences that encode this CDR3 too. The chain uses TRBV18 and TRBJ2-2; D possibly corresponds to TRBD1 (6 bases). V dropped 3 bases and J dropped 1 base, with 9 bases sitting between them. CDR3 length: 15 residues. Per the germline V gene, CDR1 is KGHSH and CDR2 is LQKENI. The CDR3 loop is CASSPRQENTGELFF. CDR3 nucleotides: TGTGCCAGCTCACCCCGACAGGAGAACACCGGGGAGCTGTTTTTT. Complete variable domain (other parts from reference TRBV18 and TRBJ2-2): NAGVMQNPRHLVRRRGQEARLRCSPMKGHSHVYWYRQLPEEGLKFMVYLQKENIIDESGMPKERFSAEFPKEGPSILRIQQVVRGDSAAYFCASSPRQENTGELFFGEGSRLTVL.

The rearrangement joins TRBV28 to TRBJ2-5, with D tentatively TRBD2 (6 bases). The ends were cut back, 2 bases at V and 6 bases at J, with 13 bases in the middle. CDR3 size: 14 residues. The V gene's germline CDR1 is MDHEN and CDR2 SYDVKM. The CDR3 protein is CASSLGGLEKTQYF. The CDR3 DNA follows: TGTGCCAGCAGTTTAGGAGGGCTCGAAAAGACCCAGTACTTC.

This sequence joins TRBV19 and TRBJ2-7; 9 nucleotides align to TRBD1. V gave up 4 bases and J gave up 6 bases; unmatched junction bases: 7. From germline, CDR1 is LNHDA and CDR2 SQIVND (reference sequence). This CDR3 has 14 amino acids. The CDR3 DNA reads TGTGCCAGTAGTACCGACAGGGGGATAGGCGAGCAGTACTTC. Residues: CASSTDRGIGEQYF.

The chain uses TRBV27 and TRBJ2-5, with D perhaps TRBD1 (6 bases). V lost 1 base to trimming and J lost 5 bases, with 20 bases between them. Looked up from germline, CDR1 is MNHEY and CDR2 is SMNVEV (reference sequence). The CDR3 is 17 residues long. The CDR3 DNA reads TGTGCCAGCAGTTTATTCCCTGGACAGTCTTCGTCGGAGACCCAGTACTTC. The encoded protein is CASSLFPGQSSSETQYF.

J is TRBJ1-4 and V is TRBV6-5; no clear D gene. Germline CDR1 and CDR2: MNHEY and SVGAGI. V was cut by 0 bases and J by 8 bases, with 13 bases left in between. CDR3 length equals 15 residues. CDR3 nucleotides: TGTGCCAGCAGTTACTCCGCGGGGTTTGGAGAAAAACTGTTTTTT. Amino acid sequence: CASSYSAGFGEKLFF.

This chain uses TRBV7-9 with TRBJ2-7; 8 bases agree with TRBD1. CDR3 length equals 11 residues. Germline V CDR1 and CDR2: SEHNR, FQNEAQ (reference sequence). Unmatched junction bases numbered 4, after V lost 11 bases and J lost 4 bases. CDR3 region: CAGQGLYEQYF. In nucleotides, the CDR3 is TGTGCCGGACAGGGTTTGTACGAGCAGTACTTC.

The chain links TRBV4-1 to TRBJ2-7; no firm D call. Trimming removed 0 bases from V and 3 bases from J, with 6 bases in between. The CDR3 loop spans 13 amino acids. The germline gives CDR1 MGHRA, CDR2 YSYEKL. The CDR3 loop reads CASSQDPLYEQYF. The CDR3 DNA is TGCGCCAGCAGCCAAGACCCCCTCTACGAGCAGTACTTC.

This rearrangement joins TRBV3-1 (or the pseudogene TRBV3-2) to TRBJ2-7, with D perhaps matching TRBD2 (6 bases). Germline loops: CDR1 LGHDT, CDR2 YNNKEL (reference sequence). The V end lost 1 base, the J end lost 1 base, and 20 bases lay between the germline ends. The CDR3 is 18 residues long. The CDR3 reads CASSQGGPRRASSYEQYF. The DNA of the CDR3 is TGTGCCAGCAGCCAAGGGGGTCCGAGGAGGGCCTCGTCCTACGAGCAGTACTTC.

The genes are TRBV2 and TRBJ1-5; D is ambiguous. The CDR3 spans 15 residues. V dropped 7 bases and J dropped 1 base, with 14 bases sitting between them. Germline V lookup: CDR1 SNHLY, CDR2 FYNNEI. The CDR3 loop is CASTRRMGSNQPQHF. CDR3 bases: TGTGCCAGCACCCGGAGGATGGGGAGCAATCAGCCCCAGCATTTT.

V and J are TRBV3-1 (or the pseudogene TRBV3-2) and TRBJ1-1; D is uncertain. CDR1 is LGHDT, CDR2 YNNKEL, per germline (reference sequence). The CDR3 loop spans 11 amino acids. The V end was cut by 8 bases, the J end by 7 bases, with 11 bases between. Here the CDR3 DNA reads TGTGCCAGCTCTTGGCAGAATGAAGCTTTCTTT. As protein: CASSWQNEAFF.

V gene TRBV18 combines with J gene TRBJ1-5; a possible D gene is TRBD1 (6 bases). Germline CDR1 KGHSH, CDR2 LQKENI. The CDR3 is 17 amino acids. The V end was cut by 3 bases, the J end by 5 bases, with 20 bases between. The CDR3 coding sequence is TGTGCCAGCTCACCTTATCTCGGGACAAAGGGGGATCAGCCCCAGCATTTT. Its protein product is CASSPYLGTKGDQPQHF.

The rearrangement uses TRBV21-1 and TRBJ2-4; the table's D call, TRBD1, has no DNA check behind it. TRBV21-1 is a pseudogene locus. The CDR3 has 15 amino acids. CDR3 sequence (DNA): TGTGCCAGCAGCCTCCCAGGGGCCGGCAAAAACATTCAGTACTTC. Amino acid sequence: CASSLPGAGKNIQYF.